Listed here are 23 T cell receptor beta chains from one sample, sequenced in a study of spatial heterogeneity in lung cancer. Antigens for these TCRs are unknown. Study-wide results and limits: Counts of expanded intratumoral alpha and beta TCRs tracked tumor mutation counts.

Specified time point: sample taken at primary tumor resection. MiXCR, applied by TCRdb to the 5' RACE reads, yields one record per CDR3 protein. The table lists about 10,000 distinct CDR3 sequences, about 12% of them singletons, with roughly a tenth in the top ten. The sample in question was lung tumor tissue, obtained at surgery. These receptors were taken from a male donor with early-stage non-small cell lung cancer.

This clonotype was found many times. The V gene is TRBV7-9, the J gene TRBJ1-2; no clear D gene. The germline V gene has CDR1 SEHNR and CDR2 FQNEAQ (reference sequence). Trimming left V 2 bases short and J 1 base short, with 8 bases between. The CDR3 totals 14 residues. This CDR3 reads CASSLLNGNYGYTF. CDR3 sequence (DNA): TGTGCCAGCAGCTTATTGAACGGTAACTATGGCTACACCTTC. Variable domain in full (rest from reference TRBV7-9 and TRBJ1-2): DTGVSQNPRHKITKRGQNVTFRCDPISEHNRLYWYRQTLGQGPEFLTYFQNEAQLEKSRLLSDRFSAERPKGSFSTLEIQRTEQGDSAMYLCASSLLNGNYGYTFGSGTRLTVV.

The sample holds many counts of this clonotype. The chain joins TRBV11-3 to TRBJ2-3, with D unclear. Germline assignment: CDR1 SGHNT and CDR2 YENEEA. V dropped 1 base and J dropped 2 bases, with 4 bases sitting between them. This CDR3 spans 13 amino acids. The CDR3 nucleotides read TGTGCCAGCAGCTTAGCGGACACAGATACGCAGTATTTT. This sequence encodes CASSLADTDTQYF.

This clonotype was found many times. The chain carries TRBV24-1 and TRBJ1-1, with TRBD1 matching 7 bases. Germline loops: CDR1 KGHDR, CDR2 SFDVKD. The CDR3 is 14 residues long. V shed 4 bases, J shed 8 bases, and the junction held 9 bases outside the gene matches. The CDR3 DNA sequence: TGTGCCACCAGTGACCCCCGTCAGGGGGGGGAAGCTTTCTTT. Residues: CATSDPRQGGEAFF.

This clonotype is medium-sized by share. CDR3 loop: CASSLEGGTTREQYF. DNA of the CDR3: TGTGCCAGCAGCTTAGAAGGTGGAACAACACGCGAGCAGTACTTC. This chain connects TRBV7-2 to TRBJ2-7; D is undetermined. The ends were cut back, 1 base at V and 6 bases at J, with 16 bases in the middle. The V gene's germline CDR1 is SGHTA and CDR2 FQGNSA. This CDR3 spans 15 amino acids.

This clonotype was detected many times. V and J are TRBV12-3 or TRBV12-4 and TRBJ1-2; unclear D gene. The ends were cut back, 8 bases at V and 0 bases at J, with 13 bases in the middle. The CDR3 is 14 residues long. This chain's CDR3 is CASREAATNYGYTF. As DNA, the CDR3 is TGTGCCAGCCGCGAGGCAGCTACTAACTATGGCTACACCTTC.

This clonotype was picked up many times. The chain is built from TRBV20-1 and TRBJ1-2; 8 bases map to TRBD1. This CDR3 has 14 amino acids. Germline V gene sequence: CDR1 DFQATT, CDR2 SNEGSKA (reference sequence). V shed 1 base, J shed 7 bases, and the junction held 8 bases outside the gene matches. CDR3 nucleotide sequence: TGCAGTGCTAGAGGACAGGGGTTCCTTGGTGGCTACACCTTC. Its translation: CSARGQGFLGGYTF.

Ten or more counts support this clonotype. This sequence joins TRBV7-9 and TRBJ2-5; 14 bases line up with TRBD2. Germline V gives CDR1 SEHNR, CDR2 FQNEAQ (reference sequence). The length of the CDR3 is 15 residues. J was trimmed by 5 bases and V by 5 bases; bases with no gene match: 4. CDR3 protein: CASSRGTSGSETQYF. CDR3 bases: TGTGCCAGCAGCCGGGGGACTAGCGGGAGTGAGACCCAGTACTTC.

This clonotype showed up many times. The CDR3: CATSRDPGTEAFF. CDR3 nucleotides: TGTGCCACCAGCAGAGATCCGGGCACTGAAGCTTTCTTT. The V call is TRBV15, the J call TRBJ1-1; D is unresolved. V was pared by 0 bases and J by 4 bases, with 6 bases between. Germline CDR1 is LNHNV and CDR2 is YYDKDF (reference sequence). There are 13 residues in the CDR3. Filled out from reference TRBV15 and TRBJ1-1, the complete variable domain reads DAMVIQNPRYQVTQFGKPVTLSCSQTLNHNVMYWYQQKSSQAPKLLFHYYDKDFNNEADTPDNFQSRRPNTSFCFLDIRSPGLGDTAMYLCATSRDPGTEAFFGQGTRLTVV.

This clonotype was seen at least ten times. This chain joins TRBV7-2 and TRBJ2-1; TRBD2 aligns across 9 bases. From germline, CDR1 is SGHTA and CDR2 FQGNSA. CDR3 length equals 16 residues. After removal of 4 bases from V and 7 bases from J, the junction contained 11 bases not matched to a gene. The CDR3 region is CASSSNSGRNGNEQFF. The CDR3 nucleotides read TGTGCCAGCAGCTCCAATAGCGGGAGAAATGGAAATGAGCAGTTCTTC.

This clonotype was counted many times. This chain joins TRBV28 and TRBJ2-5, with 7 bases fitting TRBD2. The germline V gene has CDR1 MDHEN and CDR2 SYDVKM. J lost 0 bases, V lost 3 bases, and 4 bases had no gene match. The CDR3 contains 15 residues. The CDR3 here is CASSFGLADQETQYF. For the CDR3, the DNA is TGTGCCAGCAGTTTTGGGCTAGCGGACCAAGAGACCCAGTACTTC.

This clonotype was observed many times. The V and J genes are TRBV29-1 and TRBJ1-1; maybe TRBD1 (6 bases). Germline loops: CDR1 SQVTM, CDR2 ANQGSEA. The CDR3 extends over 14 amino acids. The V end lost 4 bases, the J end lost 0 bases, and 12 bases lay between the germline ends. The CDR3 region has the DNA TGCAGCGTTGCCAGGGGCAACATGAACACTGAAGCTTTCTTT. It encodes CSVARGNMNTEAFF.

This clonotype occurred many times. This chain joins TRBV6-1 and TRBJ2-3; TRBD1 matches 10 bases. J lost 2 bases, V lost 6 bases, and 8 bases had no gene match. Germline V lookup: CDR1 MNHNS, CDR2 SASEGT. This CDR3 region has 16 residues. CDR3 amino acids: CASSGGQGSYTDTQYF. The CDR3 DNA is TGTGCCAGCAGCGGGGGACAGGGGTCCTACACAGATACGCAGTATTTT.

This clonotype was picked up many times. The chain has TRBV9 and TRBJ2-2; 9 bases line up with TRBD2. Germline V lookup: CDR1 SGDLS, CDR2 YYNGEE. J lost 2 bases, V lost 0 bases, and 2 bases had no gene match. The CDR3 totals 16 residues. In nucleotides, the CDR3 is TGTGCCAGCAGCGTAGAGCTAGCGGGAAACACCGGGGAGCTGTTTTTT. Residues: CASSVELAGNTGELFF.

This clonotype occurred a few times. The J gene is TRBJ2-5, the V gene TRBV7-2; possible D gene TRBD1, 5 bases. V was cut by 1 base and J by 4 bases, with 10 bases left in between. Germline V gives CDR1 SGHTA, CDR2 FQGNSA. CDR3 length: 14 residues. The DNA of the CDR3 is TGTGCCAGCAGCTTAGGTCAGGGTGCAGAGACCCAGTACTTC. Amino acids: CASSLGQGAETQYF.

This clonotype rates as medium-sized. V gene TRBV5-1 combines with J gene TRBJ1-2; D call uncertain. From germline, CDR1 is SGHRS and CDR2 YFSETQ. Trimming shortened V by 1 base and J by 5 bases, and 12 bases separated the two germline ends. This CDR3 contains 14 residues. CDR3 nucleotides: TGCGCCAGCAGCTTGTTGGACGTAAGGTATGGCTACACCTTC. Translating gives CASSLLDVRYGYTF.

This clonotype was detected only a few times. The chain uses TRBV29-1 and TRBJ2-3; a possible D gene is TRBD1 (6 bases). With 3 bases removed from V and 1 base from J, the gap between germline ends came to 14 bases. CDR1 and CDR2 (germline): SQVTM, ANQGSEA. The CDR3 has 15 residues. The CDR3 DNA reads TGCAGCGTTGATTTAGGGGGATCAGGCACAGATACGCAGTATTTT. Protein sequence: CSVDLGGSGTDTQYF.

By sample fraction, this clonotype is medium-sized. The rearrangement joins TRBV6-1 to TRBJ1-2; D is possibly TRBD1 (5 bases). Germline V gene sequence: CDR1 MNHNS, CDR2 SASEGT. V dropped 11 bases and J dropped 4 bases, with 14 bases sitting between them. The CDR3 consists of 12 residues. CDR3 residues: CAAPGLFYGYTF. As DNA, the CDR3 is TGTGCCGCACCGGGACTGTTCTATGGCTACACCTTC.

Sample share makes this clonotype medium-sized. The rearrangement links TRBV29-1 to TRBJ2-1; 10 bases fit TRBD2. Trimming at V came to 3 bases and at J to 7 bases, leaving 3 bases not matched to a gene. This CDR3 region has 13 residues. CDR1 is SQVTM, CDR2 ANQGSEA, per germline. CDR3 sequence (DNA): TGCAGCGTTGAGGCTAGCGGGAGAAATGAGCAGTTCTTC. This codes for CSVEASGRNEQFF.

This clonotype was observed at least ten times. The chain is built from TRBV24-1 and TRBJ2-1; TRBD1 matches 7 bases. V shed 4 bases and J 3 bases; nucleotides not matched to a gene: 8. The CDR3 covers 16 residues. The germline CDR1 and CDR2 sequences are KGHDR and SFDVKD. DNA of the CDR3: TGTGCCACCAGTGACGTAGGGACAGAAAACTACAATGAGCAGTTCTTC. It codes for CATSDVGTENYNEQFF.

This clonotype was detected only a few times. The V gene is TRBV12-3 or TRBV12-4, the J gene TRBJ1-1; D unclear. V was pared by 3 bases and J by 4 bases, with 9 bases between. This CDR3 region has 13 residues. This CDR3 reads CASSFGVGTEAFF. The CDR3 DNA sequence: TGTGCCAGCAGTTTCGGGGTCGGCACTGAAGCTTTCTTT.

This clonotype was counted a few times. The chain combines TRBV20-1 with TRBJ1-2; 8 nucleotides match TRBD1. This CDR3 contains 18 residues. The V and J ends lost 1 base and 4 bases, in that order; junction bases with no gene match: 17. The germline gives CDR1 DFQATT, CDR2 SNEGSKA (reference sequence). In nucleotides, the CDR3 is TGCAGTGCTAGAGCCCCCGGTTCTTACGGACAGGGAGGCTATGGCTACACCTTC. This gives the protein CSARAPGSYGQGGYGYTF.

This clonotype was counted many times. The J gene is TRBJ2-1, the V gene TRBV27, with 8 bases lining up with TRBD2. From germline, CDR1 is MNHEY and CDR2 SMNVEV (reference sequence). The CDR3 contains 17 residues. V was clipped by 4 bases and J by 2 bases; unmatched bases: 10. The CDR3 bases are TGTGCCAGCAGTTCCGAGGGCGGGAGGTGGGCCTACAATGAGCAGTTCTTC. It is translated as CASSSEGGRWAYNEQFF.

This clonotype was counted ten times or more. The chain joins TRBV7-3 to TRBJ2-3, with 13 bases that match TRBD2. CDR3 length: 15 amino acids. Looked up from germline, CDR1 is SGHTA and CDR2 is FQGTGA. Trimming took 5 bases from V and 5 from J; bases not matched to a gene: 4. CDR3 in amino acids: CASSQTSGRVDTQYF. The CDR3 DNA follows: TGTGCCAGCAGCCAAACTAGCGGGAGGGTAGATACGCAGTATTTT. Combining the CDR3 with reference TRBV7-3 and TRBJ2-3 gives the whole variable domain GAGVSQTPSNKVTEKGKYVELRCDPISGHTALYWYRQSLGQGPEFLIYFQGTGAADDSGLPNDRFFAVRPEGSVSTLKIQRTERGDSAVYLCASSQTSGRVDTQYFGPGTRLTVL.